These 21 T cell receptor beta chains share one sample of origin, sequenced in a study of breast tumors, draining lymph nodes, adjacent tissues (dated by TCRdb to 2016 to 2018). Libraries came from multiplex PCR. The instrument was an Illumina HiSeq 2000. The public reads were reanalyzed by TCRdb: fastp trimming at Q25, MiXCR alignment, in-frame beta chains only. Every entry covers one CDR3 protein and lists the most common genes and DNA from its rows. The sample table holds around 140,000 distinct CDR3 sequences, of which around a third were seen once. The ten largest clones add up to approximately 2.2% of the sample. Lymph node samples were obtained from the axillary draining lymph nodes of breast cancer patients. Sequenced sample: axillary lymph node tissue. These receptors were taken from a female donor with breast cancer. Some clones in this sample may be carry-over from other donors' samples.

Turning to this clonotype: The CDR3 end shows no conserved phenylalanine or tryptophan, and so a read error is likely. This chain's CDR3 is CASSLTRGRETQYL. The CDR3 region has the DNA TGTGCTAGCAGCTTAACTAGGGGGCGAGAGACCCAGTACCTC. V usage is TRBV7-7 and J usage is TRBJ2-5, with 7 bases matching TRBD1. The CDR3 runs 14 residues. CDR1 and CDR2 (germline): SSHAT, FNYEAQ (reference sequence).

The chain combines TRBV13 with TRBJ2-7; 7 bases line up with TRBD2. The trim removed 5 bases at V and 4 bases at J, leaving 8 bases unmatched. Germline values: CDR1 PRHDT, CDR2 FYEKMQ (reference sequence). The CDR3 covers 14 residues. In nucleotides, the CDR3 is TGTGCCAGCAGCAACCCCGGGACTACATACGAGCAGTACTTC. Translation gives CASSNPGTTYEQYF.

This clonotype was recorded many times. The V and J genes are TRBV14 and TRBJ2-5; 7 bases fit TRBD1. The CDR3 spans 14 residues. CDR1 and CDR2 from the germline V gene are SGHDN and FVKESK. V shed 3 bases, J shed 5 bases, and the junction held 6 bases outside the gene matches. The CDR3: CASSQVTGFETQYF. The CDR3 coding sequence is TGTGCCAGCAGCCAGGTGACAGGGTTTGAGACCCAGTACTTC.

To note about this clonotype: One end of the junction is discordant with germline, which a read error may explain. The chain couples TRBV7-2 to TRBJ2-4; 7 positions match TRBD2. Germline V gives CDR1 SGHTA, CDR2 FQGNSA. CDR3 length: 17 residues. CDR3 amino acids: CASSLWREGRAKNLQYF. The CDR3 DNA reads TGTGCCAGCAGCTTATGGCGAGAAGGGAGGGCGAAAAACCTTCAGTACTTC.

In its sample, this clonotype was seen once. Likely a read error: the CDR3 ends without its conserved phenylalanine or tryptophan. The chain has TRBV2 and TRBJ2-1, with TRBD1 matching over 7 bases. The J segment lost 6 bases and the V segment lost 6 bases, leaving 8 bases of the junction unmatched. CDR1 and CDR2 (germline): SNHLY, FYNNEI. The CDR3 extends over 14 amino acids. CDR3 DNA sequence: TGTGCCAGCAGAACAGGGGCGGGTCTCAATGAGCAGTTCCTC. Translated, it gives CASRTGAGLNEQFL.

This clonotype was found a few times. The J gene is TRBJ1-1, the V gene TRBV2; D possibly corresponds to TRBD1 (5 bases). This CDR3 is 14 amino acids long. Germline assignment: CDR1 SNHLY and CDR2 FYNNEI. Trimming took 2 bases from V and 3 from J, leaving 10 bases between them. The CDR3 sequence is CASSEQGFDTEAFF. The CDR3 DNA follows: TGTGCCAGCAGTGAACAGGGATTCGACACTGAAGCTTTCTTT.

The DNA for the CDR3 is TGTGCCAGCTCTGTAGACACTGAAGCTTTCTTT. Translating gives CASSVDTEAFF. V gene TRBV6-6 combines with J gene TRBJ1-1, with D hard to call. Germline CDR1 and CDR2: MNHNY and SVGAGI (reference sequence). This CDR3 spans 11 amino acids. Trimming took off 8 bases at V and 3 bases at J, with 7 bases between the two ends.

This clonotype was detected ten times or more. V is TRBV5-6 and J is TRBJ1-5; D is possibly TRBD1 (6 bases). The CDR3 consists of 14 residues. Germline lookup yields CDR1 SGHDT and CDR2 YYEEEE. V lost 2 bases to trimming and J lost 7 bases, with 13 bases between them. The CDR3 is CASSFGGGAQPQHF. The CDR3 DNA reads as TGTGCCAGCAGCTTTGGAGGGGGAGCCCAGCCCCAGCATTTT.

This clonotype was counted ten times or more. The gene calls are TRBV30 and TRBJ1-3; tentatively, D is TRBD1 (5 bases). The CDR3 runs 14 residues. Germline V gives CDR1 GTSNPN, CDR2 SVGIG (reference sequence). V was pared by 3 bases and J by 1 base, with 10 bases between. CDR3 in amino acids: CAWSQGFSGNTIYF. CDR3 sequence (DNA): TGTGCCTGGAGCCAGGGTTTTTCTGGAAACACCATATATTTT.

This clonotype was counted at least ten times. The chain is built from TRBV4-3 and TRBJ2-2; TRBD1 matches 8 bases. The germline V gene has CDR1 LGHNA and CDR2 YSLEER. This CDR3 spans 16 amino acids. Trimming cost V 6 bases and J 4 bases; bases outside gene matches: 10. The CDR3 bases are TGCGCCAGCAGTCTGGCAGGGGGCAGTCGCACCGGGGAGCTGTTTTTT. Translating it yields CASSLAGGSRTGELFF.

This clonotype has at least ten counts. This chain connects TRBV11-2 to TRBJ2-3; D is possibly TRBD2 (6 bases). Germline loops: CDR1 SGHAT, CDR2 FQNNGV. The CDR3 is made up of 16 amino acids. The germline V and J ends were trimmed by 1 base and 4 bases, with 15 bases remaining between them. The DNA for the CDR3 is TGTGCCAGCAGCTTAGTGGCGAGACTAGGGGCAGATACGCAGTATTTT. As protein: CASSLVARLGADTQYF.

This CDR3 reads CASTVTGTVMNTEAFF. The CDR3 nucleotides read TGTGCCAGTACCGTTACCGGGACAGTGATGAACACTGAAGCTTTCTTT. The V call is TRBV19, the J call TRBJ1-1; 7 positions agree with TRBD1. Germline V gene sequence: CDR1 LNHDA, CDR2 SQIVND (reference sequence). Trimming at V came to 7 bases and at J to 0 bases, leaving 11 bases not matched to a gene. The length of the CDR3 is 16 residues. The complete variable domain, with remaining parts taken from reference TRBV19 and TRBJ1-1, reads DGGITQSPKYLFRKEGQNVTLSCEQNLNHDAMYWYRQDPGQGLRLIYYSQIVNDFQKGDIAEGYSVSREKKESFPLTVTSAQKNPTAFYLCASTVTGTVMNTEAFFGQGTRLTVV.

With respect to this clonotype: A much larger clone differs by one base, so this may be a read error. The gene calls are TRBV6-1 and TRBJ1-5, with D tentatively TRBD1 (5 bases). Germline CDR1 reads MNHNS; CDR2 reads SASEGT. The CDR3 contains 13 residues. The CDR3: CASSQKGNQPRHF. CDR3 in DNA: TGTGCCAGCAGTCAAAAGGGGAATCAGCCCCGGCATTTT.

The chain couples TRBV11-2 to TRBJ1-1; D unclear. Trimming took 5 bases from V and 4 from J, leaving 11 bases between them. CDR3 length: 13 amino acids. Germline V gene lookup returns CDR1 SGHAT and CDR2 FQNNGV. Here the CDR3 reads CASSVDLGTEAFF. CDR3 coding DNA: TGTGCCAGCAGCGTTGATCTGGGCACTGAAGCTTTCTTT.

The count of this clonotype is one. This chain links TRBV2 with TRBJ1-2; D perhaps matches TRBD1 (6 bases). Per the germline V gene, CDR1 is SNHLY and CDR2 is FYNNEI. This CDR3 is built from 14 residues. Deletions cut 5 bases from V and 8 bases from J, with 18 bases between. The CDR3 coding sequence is TGTGCCAGCAGTTCACAGGGAGCAAGAGAAGGCTACACCTTC. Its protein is CASSSQGAREGYTF.

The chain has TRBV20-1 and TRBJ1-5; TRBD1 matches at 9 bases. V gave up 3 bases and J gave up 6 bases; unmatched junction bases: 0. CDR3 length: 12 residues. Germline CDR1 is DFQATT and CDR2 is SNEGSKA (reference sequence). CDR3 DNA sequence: TGCAGTGCTAGGGACAGGGGTCAGCCCCAGCATTTT. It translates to CSARDRGQPQHF.

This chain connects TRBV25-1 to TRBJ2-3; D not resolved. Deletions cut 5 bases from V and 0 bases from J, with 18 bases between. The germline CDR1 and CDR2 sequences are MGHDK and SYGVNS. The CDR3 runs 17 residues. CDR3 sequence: CASSNPPLAVSTDTQYF. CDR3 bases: TGTGCCAGCAGTAATCCTCCCCTGGCTGTGAGCACAGATACGCAGTATTTT.

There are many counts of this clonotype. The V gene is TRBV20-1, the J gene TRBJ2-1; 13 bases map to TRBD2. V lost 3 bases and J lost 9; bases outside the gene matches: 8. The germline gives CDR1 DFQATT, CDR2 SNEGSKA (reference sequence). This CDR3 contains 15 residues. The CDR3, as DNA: TGCAGTGCTAGTATGAAGGGACTAGCGGGGACTGAGCAGTTCTTC. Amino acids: CSASMKGLAGTEQFF.

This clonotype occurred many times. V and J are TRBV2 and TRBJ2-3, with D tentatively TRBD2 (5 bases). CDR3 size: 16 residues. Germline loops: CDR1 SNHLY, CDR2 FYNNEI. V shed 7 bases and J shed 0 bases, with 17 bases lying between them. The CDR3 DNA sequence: TGTGCCAGCAATAGTGGGGAGAATCCTAGCACAGATACGCAGTATTTT. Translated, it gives CASNSGENPSTDTQYF.

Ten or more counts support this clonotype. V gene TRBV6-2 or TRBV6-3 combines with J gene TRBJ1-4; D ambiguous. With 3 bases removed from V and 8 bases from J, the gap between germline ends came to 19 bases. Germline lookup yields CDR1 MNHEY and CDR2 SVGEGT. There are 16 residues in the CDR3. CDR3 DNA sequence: TGTGCCAGCAGTTATAAATCGGCCGGGTCGGGAGAAAAACTGTTTTTT. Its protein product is CASSYKSAGSGEKLFF.

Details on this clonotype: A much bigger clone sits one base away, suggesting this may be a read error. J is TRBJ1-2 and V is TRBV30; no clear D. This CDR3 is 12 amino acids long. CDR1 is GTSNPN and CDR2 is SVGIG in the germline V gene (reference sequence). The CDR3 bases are TGTGCCTGGAGTCTGGCAGGTTCCAGCTACGCCTTC. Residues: CAWSLAGSSYAF.